These T cell receptor beta chains were read from a single sample in a study of T-cell reconstitution after alpha-beta-depleted transplantation in children. One entry per CDR3 protein results from TCRdb running MiXCR on the PCR reads. Of about 440,000 distinct CDR3 sequences detected, 43% appear once; the ten largest clones hold 25% to 30%. The sample was PBMCs, taken before TCRalphabeta/CD19-depleted stem cell transplant. The receptor set was obtained from a girl aged 2-10 years with aplastic anemia, due to receive a stem cell transplant. Both conserved end residues are part of each CDR3. Fields, in order: clone size, D gene, V gene, J gene, CDR3 DNA, CDR3 protein. The D gene is left open where the match is weak. Size values are once, few and many counts, or a class for expanded clones, and some rows have none.

many,TRBD2,TRBV7-9,TRBJ2-7,TGTGCCAGCAGCTTATCCGCGGCGGGAGGTCGCTCCTACGAGCAGTACTTC,CASSLSAAGGRSYEQYF
few,.,TRBV28,TRBJ2-7,TGTGCCAGCAGTACGACGTTCTACGAGCAGTACTTC,CASSTTFYEQYF
many,TRBD1,TRBV7-2,TRBJ2-5,TGTGCCAGCAGCCTGCTCGGGACAGTACAAGAGACCCAGTACTTC,CASSLLGTVQETQYF
many,TRBD1,TRBV6-5,TRBJ2-5,TGTGCCAGCAGTTACTCGACAGGGGTAGGGAAGACCCAGTACTTC,CASSYSTGVGKTQYF
few,.,TRBV4-1,TRBJ1-1,TGCGCCAGCAGCTTCTCGCCGAGGGGCACTGAAGCTTTCTTT,CASSFSPRGTEAFF
many,.,TRBV20-1,TRBJ1-2,TGCAGTGCTAGGGTTGGGGAGGGCTACACCTTC,CSARVGEGYTF
many,TRBD2,TRBV7-2,TRBJ2-1,TGTGCCAGCAGCTTTGAGACTCCTAGCGGGAGGCTCAATGAGCAGTTCTTC,CASSFETPSGRLNEQFF
.,.,TRBV7-2,TRBJ2-7,TGTGCCAGCAGCGAATTAGGTGGGGCGGCCTACGAGCAGTACTTC,CASSELGGAAYEQYF
.,.,TRBV5-5,TRBJ2-2,TGTGCCAGCAGCTTATGGAGATCCGGGGAGCTGTTTTTT,CASSLWRSGELFF
many,TRBD2,TRBV20-1,TRBJ2-1,TGCAGTGCTAGAGATGGGACTAGCGGGGGAGGGGAGCAGTTCTTC,CSARDGTSGGGEQFF
.,.,TRBV7-4,TRBJ2-4,TGTGCCAGCAGCTTAAAAAAGCTCGGGTTCGCGGTTCCCAAAAACATTCAGTACTTC,CASSLKKLGFAVPKNIQYF
few,TRBD2,TRBV19,TRBJ2-1,TGTGCCAGTAGTATCACTAGCGGGAGAGCTGAGCAGTTCTTC,CASSITSGRAEQFF
few,.,TRBV11-2,TRBJ2-7,TGTGCCAGCAGCTTAACTAGATTATACGAGCAGTACTTC,CASSLTRLYEQYF
few,TRBD2,TRBV12-3/TRBV12-4,TRBJ2-5,TGTGCCAGCTCATACGGACTAGGACAAGAGACCCAGTACTTC,CASSYGLGQETQYF
.,.,TRBV20-1,TRBJ2-7,TGCAGTGCTAGAGGGTGGGTCCATGGGGCACTCGAGCAGTACTTC,CSARGWVHGALEQYF
few,.,TRBV28,TRBJ2-5,TGTGCCAGCAGTTCCCGACGATCCTCGGAGACCCAGTACTTC,CASSSRRSSETQYF
.,.,TRBV7-2,TRBJ2-7,TGTGCCAGCAGTCATAGCGGTATCTACGAGCAGTACTTC,CASSHSGIYEQYF
few,TRBD1,TRBV6-1,TRBJ1-2,TGTGCCAGCAGTGACCGGGACAGGGTATATGGCTACACCTTC,CASSDRDRVYGYTF
.,.,TRBV28,TRBJ2-1,TGTGCCAGCAGACGGGGGACGGACGGATACAATGAGCAGTTCTTC,CASRRGTDGYNEQFF
.,.,TRBV20-1,TRBJ2-7,TGCAGTGCTCCGATTTCCGGGGACGAGCAGTACTTC,CSAPISGDEQYF
.,.,TRBV24-1,TRBJ2-3,TGTGCCACCAGTGATTACAGGGGCACAGATACGCAGTATTTT,CATSDYRGTDTQYF
many,TRBD2,TRBV15,TRBJ2-1,TGTGCCACCAGCCGGGCAGCGGGGTACAATGAGCAGTTCTTC,CATSRAAGYNEQFF
.,.,TRBV7-3,TRBJ2-5,TGTGCCAGCAGCTTAAGAGGACGGGGGCGAGAGACCCAGTACTTC,CASSLRGRGRETQYF
few,TRBD2,TRBV12-3/TRBV12-4,TRBJ2-1,TGTGCCAGCAGTTTATCTCCCGGTACTAGCGCGGGGTTATACAATGAGCAGTTCTTC,CASSLSPGTSAGLYNEQFF
many,.,TRBV5-1,TRBJ2-5,TGCGCCAGCAGCTTGGGCGGGACCCAGTACTTC,CASSLGGTQYF
many,.,TRBV29-1,TRBJ2-7,TGCAGCGTTGAAGGGAGCGCACTTGTGGGGTACGAGCAGTACTTC,CSVEGSALVGYEQYF
few,TRBD2,TRBV7-9,TRBJ2-1,TGTGCCAGCAGCTGGGGGGGACGGACGGACCAGGACAATGAGCAGTTCTTC,CASSWGGRTDQDNEQFF
once,TRBD2,TRBV27,TRBJ2-7,TGTGCCAGCCGGTTAGCGGGAGGATTCGAGCAGTACTTC,CASRLAGGFEQYF
.,.,TRBV6-6,TRBJ2-1,TGTGCCAGCAAGAGCAGAGATGAGCAGTTCTTC,CASKSRDEQFF
few,.,TRBV20-1,TRBJ1-1,TGCAGTCCAAAGAGGGGGAACACTGAAGCTTTCTTT,CSPKRGNTEAFF
once,.,TRBV20-1,TRBJ1-4,TGCAGTGCTAGAGTCCTGGGGCAGGAAAAACTGTTTTTT,CSARVLGQEKLFF
once,.,TRBV5-1,TRBJ2-5,TGCGCCAGCAGCGCCGGACAGGGAGGGGAGACCCAGTACTTC,CASSAGQGGETQYF
.,.,TRBV7-6,TRBJ2-7,TGTGCCAGCAGTTCGGAGGCCGGGGTAAAAAAGAGCGAGCAGTACTTC,CASSSEAGVKKSEQYF
.,.,TRBV2,TRBJ1-3,TGTGCCAGCAGTGAATTTGAGTTATCTGGAAACACCATATATTTT,CASSEFELSGNTIYF
few,TRBD1,TRBV9,TRBJ1-5,TGTGCCAGCAGCCCGACAGGGGTGGTTAATCAGCCCCAGCATTTT,CASSPTGVVNQPQHF
many,TRBD1,TRBV12-3/TRBV12-4,TRBJ2-2,TGTGCCAGCAGTCTTCGGCCAGGGGGGAACACCGGGGAGCTGTTTTTT,CASSLRPGGNTGELFF
.,TRBD1,TRBV27,TRBJ2-7,TGTGCCAGCAGTAACAGGGGGTTCACCTACGAGCAGTACTTC,CASSNRGFTYEQYF
many,.,TRBV7-2,TRBJ1-2,TGTGCCAGCAGCCCGCGGACAGTGCGGAGCTATGGCTACACCTTC,CASSPRTVRSYGYTF
.,.,TRBV12-3/TRBV12-4,TRBJ1-2,TGTGCCAGCAGTCCCCGACTGGAGAACTATGGCTACACCTTC,CASSPRLENYGYTF
.,TRBD1,TRBV7-2,TRBJ2-7,TGTGCCAGCAGCCCTCTTACAGGGGTATCGGTGGAGCAGTACTTC,CASSPLTGVSVEQYF
few,.,TRBV28,TRBJ2-1,TGTGCCAGCAGCACAAGAAGAGTCGGACGGAACTACAATGAGCAGTTCTTC,CASSTRRVGRNYNEQFF
many,TRBD1,TRBV29-1,TRBJ2-1,TGCAGCGTTGCGGGACAGGGGATCTACAATGAGCAGTTCTTC,CSVAGQGIYNEQFF
many,.,TRBV20-1,TRBJ2-5,TGCAGTGCTGAGCCCAATAGCTTAGGGAGAATAGCCCAGTACTTC,CSAEPNSLGRIAQYF
.,.,TRBV5-1,TRBJ2-5,TGCGCCAGCAGCTTGGAGGGCTCCGTCGGAGAGACCCAGTACTTC,CASSLEGSVGETQYF
few,TRBD1,TRBV20-1,TRBJ1-2,TGCAGTGCGCGTTCTGGAGGGGGCGACTATGGCTACACCTTC,CSARSGGGDYGYTF
.,.,TRBV28,TRBJ2-7,TGTGCCAGTAGGACTCTACGAGACAGAGCGTACGAGCAGTACTTC,CASRTLRDRAYEQYF